This T cell receptor beta chain derives from a study of T cells in Graves' hyperthyroidism and ophthalmopathy (dated by TCRdb to about 2019). Concerning the study at large: Peripheral blood was collected at initial diagnosis, before any treatment. To identify distinguishing TCR V-J signatures, a discovery cohort of about 100 patients was used, comprising 43 with Graves' ophthalmopathy and approximately 58 with stable Graves' hyperthyroidism. An independent validation cohort of about 19 hyperthyroidism patients and about 16 patients who later progressed to ophthalmopathy tested prospective prediction of ophthalmopathy. For training and testing, the 100 or so patients in the discovery cohort were randomly divided in a 7:3 ratio. In addition, the study compared T-cell repertoires in thyroid tissue and in blood from five or six Graves' hyperthyroidism patients. After blood sampling, hyperthyroidism patients were treated with methimazole at a starting dose of 30 mg daily, and ophthalmopathy patients were treated with high-dose intravenous methylprednisolone. TCR Vbeta CDR3 sequencing of some 140 peripheral blood samples (under 45 ophthalmopathy, about 80 hyperthyroidism and about 17 progressor patients) is reported in the paper.

This clonotype was picked up many times. Its antigen is unknown. No much larger clone is present one base from it, and per-base qualities are unavailable. Stable Graves' hyperthyroidism was defined as no progression to ophthalmopathy during 18 months of follow-up. Hyperthyroidism patients were newly diagnosed, with disease duration under 2 months, and aged 18 to 65 years. The study excluded patients with uncontrolled infections, other autoimmune diseases, pregnancy or lactation. Clinical symptoms, serum thyroxine and TRAb, thyroid ultrasound, and orbital computed tomography formed the basis for the diagnoses. PBMCs were isolated from 7.5 to 10 ml of fresh peripheral blood by Ficoll-Paque density gradient centrifugation. Total RNA was extracted using Trizol reagent, and RNA quality was assessed on an Agilent 2100 Bioanalyzer. The TCR beta CDR3 regions were amplified from the RNA transcripts. A first-round RT-PCR of the TCR CDR3 used the HTBI primer set with the Qiagen OneStep RT-PCR kit. Libraries were constructed in a second round of multiplex PCR, after which size selection and purification were performed. Sequencing of the libraries was done on an Illumina HiSeq2000 using paired-end 100 bp reads. The original methods were these. SOAPnuke was used to process the raw data, removing reads that contained adapters or uncalled bases, had a mean Phred below 15, or lacked an exact match to the constant primer or identifier. High-quality paired reads were merged with COPE v1.2.5, and unique nucleotide sequences were defined as clonotypes. Clonotypes were aligned to IMGT TRBV, TRBD and TRBJ reference segments using MiTCR v1.1. Analysis was restricted to V-J combinations with a frequency above 0.0001, which covered roughly 99% of repertoires. A TCS score was defined as the ratio of F50 (clonal expansion) to E x V (chaos), with BLOSUM62-based TCRdist applied between CDR3 peptides within each V-J. Welch's t-statistics and random forest reduced some 510 V-J features to 13, which were used in a naive Bayes classifier (R e1071). TCRdb passed the public sequencing reads through fastp at Q25 and MiXCR, retaining productive beta sequences. For every CDR3 protein sequence, its rows merge into one entry that carries the most common genes and DNA. TCRdb, not the authors, supplied the V and J calls. Present in this sample are 400,000 to 550,000 distinct CDR3 sequences, about 15% of which were seen just once. The ten largest clones capture roughly 17% of the sample.

Summary of the overall study and its limitations: Most expanded thyroid clonotypes (frequency above 0.001) were also detected in blood, suggesting blood repertoires may reflect thyroid immune responses. No statistical method was used to set the sample size in advance, and investigators knew the group allocation. During validation, the model predicted progression to ophthalmopathy a median of approximately 6 months ahead of onset, with around 71% sensitivity and roughly 75% specificity. In cross-validation, a model built on a 13 V-J signature told ophthalmopathy apart from stable hyperthyroidism with 85% to 90% sensitivity and approximately 84% specificity, and in testing the same model reached 80%/75%.

V is pruned by 4 bases and J by 10 bases, leaving 4 bases of the junction without a gene match. CDR1 GTSNPN and CDR2 SVGIG were looked up in the germline V gene (reference sequence). From the cysteine through the phenylalanine, the CDR3 covers 13 amino acids. Just CDR3 DNA is preserved here, 39 bases in frame from base 1. This sequence originates from a woman under 30 with Graves' hyperthyroidism. The receptor chain draws on TRBV30 and TRBJ1-6, and 10 junctional nucleotides match TRBD1. The sequencing sample was made of blood. The CDR3 amino acid sequence is: CAWMDRGNSPLHF. DNA sequence: TGTGCCTGGATGGACAGGGGGAACTCACCCCTCCACTTT.